This T cell receptor (beta chain) was sequenced in a study of T cell clonotyping in hematopoietic cell transplantation. The table came from immunoSEQ multiplex PCR; TCRdb's copy has only in-frame clones and leaves some out. The data show roughly 28,000 clones, 85% to 95% seen once. As to time point: recipient sample about 28 days before transplant, after cytoreduction. With respect to this clone: Its specificity is not known.

Findings of the study overall: Few recipient clonotypes overlapped donors; over 95% were de novo at given depth. CD4 and CD8 repertoire contributions could not be separated without sorting.

This CDR3 has 14 residues. The V gene's germline CDR1 is MGHRA and CDR2 YSYEKL. Trimming cost V 4 bases and J 7 bases, with 14 bases left between them. Source: peripheral blood mononuclear cells, taken before stem cell transplant. The rearrangement uses TRBV4-1 and TRBJ1-5; D is ambiguous. This TCR derives from a man over 45 with acute myeloid leukemia. Some clones in this sample may be carry-over from other donors' samples. The CDR3, as DNA: TGCGCCAGCAGCCCTGGGTTTTGGGGACAGCCCCAGCATTTT. It specifies CASSPGFWGQPQHF.